The subject of this entry is one TCR beta chain. Its antigen is still unknown. The junction departs from germline at one end; a sequencing error may be responsible. PCR employed 60 Vbeta and 13 Jbeta primers. This table comes from immunoSEQ multiplex PCR, and its TCRdb copy is limited to in-frame clones, with some not included. The table records 85,000 to 100,000 clones, 60% to 75% of them present only once. Germline V gene lookup returns CDR1 SGHAT and CDR2 FQDESV (reference sequence). This CDR3 has 14 residues. The sample originates from a study of cytomegalovirus exposure and HLA in healthy donors. The study's findings and limits: Later analysis placed DRB1 highest and HLA-C lowest in TCR association rates, which differed by HLA locus.

This clonotype originated in a man in his fifties or sixties in good health and CMV-seronegative. Sequencing input: PBMCs. The chain uses TRBV11-1 and TRBJ2-3; 12 bases are shared with TRBD2. The CDR3 DNA is TGTGCCAGCAGCCTAGCGGGGGGGCTGGATACGCAGTATTTT. Translated: CASSLAGGLDTQYF.